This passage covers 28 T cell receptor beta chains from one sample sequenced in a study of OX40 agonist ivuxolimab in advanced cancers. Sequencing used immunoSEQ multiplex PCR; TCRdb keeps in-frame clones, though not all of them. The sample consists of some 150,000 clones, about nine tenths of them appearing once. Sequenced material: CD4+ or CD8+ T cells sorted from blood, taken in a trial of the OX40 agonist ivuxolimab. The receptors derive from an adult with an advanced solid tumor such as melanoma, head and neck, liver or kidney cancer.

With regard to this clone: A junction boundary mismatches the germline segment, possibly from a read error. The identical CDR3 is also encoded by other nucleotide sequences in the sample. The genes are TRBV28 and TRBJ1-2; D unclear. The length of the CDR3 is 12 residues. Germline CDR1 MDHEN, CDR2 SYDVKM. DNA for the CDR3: TGCGCCAGCACTCGAGACGTCTATGGCTACACCTTC. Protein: CASTRDVYGYTF.

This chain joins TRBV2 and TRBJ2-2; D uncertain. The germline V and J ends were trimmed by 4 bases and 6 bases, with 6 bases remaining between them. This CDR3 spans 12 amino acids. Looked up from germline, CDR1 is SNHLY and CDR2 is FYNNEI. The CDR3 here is CASSVFSGELFF. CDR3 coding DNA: TGTGCCAGCAGTGTTTTTTCCGGGGAGCTGTTTTTT.

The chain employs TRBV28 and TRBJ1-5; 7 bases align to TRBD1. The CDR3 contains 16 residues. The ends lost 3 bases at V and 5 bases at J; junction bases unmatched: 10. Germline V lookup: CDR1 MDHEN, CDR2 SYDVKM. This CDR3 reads CASSFRTHRGDQPQHF. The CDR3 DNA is TGTGCCAGCAGTTTCCGAACTCACAGGGGCGATCAGCCCCAGCATTTT.

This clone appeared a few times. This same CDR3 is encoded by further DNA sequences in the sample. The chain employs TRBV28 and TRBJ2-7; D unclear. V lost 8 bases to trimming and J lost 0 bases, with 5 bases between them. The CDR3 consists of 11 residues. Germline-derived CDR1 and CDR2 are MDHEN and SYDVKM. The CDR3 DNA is TGTGCCAGCGGATCCTCCTACGAGCAGTACTTC. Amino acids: CASGSSYEQYF.

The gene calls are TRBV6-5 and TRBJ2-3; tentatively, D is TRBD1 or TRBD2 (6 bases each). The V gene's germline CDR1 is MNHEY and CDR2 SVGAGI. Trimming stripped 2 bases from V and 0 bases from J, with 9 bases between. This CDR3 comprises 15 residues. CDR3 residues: CASSYGGRSTDTQYF. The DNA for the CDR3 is TGTGCCAGCAGTTACGGGGGGCGGAGCACAGATACGCAGTATTTT.

For the CDR3, the DNA is TGCGCCAGCAGTGAGTCACCCCGGGCAGATACGCAGTATTTT. Translating it yields CASSESPRADTQYF. The V call is TRBV10-1, the J call TRBJ2-3; the D is unclear. The CDR3 is 14 amino acids. V was trimmed by 0 bases and J by 4 bases, leaving 8 bases between them. In germline, CDR1 is WNHNN, CDR2 SYGVQD (reference sequence).

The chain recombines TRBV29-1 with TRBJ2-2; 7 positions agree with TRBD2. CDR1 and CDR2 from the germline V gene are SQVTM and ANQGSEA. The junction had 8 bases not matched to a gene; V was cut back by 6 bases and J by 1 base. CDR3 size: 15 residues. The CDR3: CSVVTGTKNTGELFF. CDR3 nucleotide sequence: TGCAGCGTCGTTACCGGGACTAAGAACACCGGGGAGCTGTTTTTT.

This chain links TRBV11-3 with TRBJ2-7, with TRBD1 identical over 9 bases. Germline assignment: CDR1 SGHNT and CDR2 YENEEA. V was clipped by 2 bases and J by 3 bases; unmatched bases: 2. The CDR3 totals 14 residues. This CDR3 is CASSLRQGVYEQYF. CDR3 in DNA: TGTGCCAGCAGCTTACGACAGGGGGTCTACGAGCAGTACTTC. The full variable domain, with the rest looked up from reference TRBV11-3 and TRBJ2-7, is EAGVVQSPRYKIIEKKQPVAFWCNPISGHNTLYWYLQNLGQGPELLIRYENEEAVDDSQLPKDRFSAERLKGVDSTLKIQPAELGDSAVYLCASSLRQGVYEQYFGPGTRLTVT.

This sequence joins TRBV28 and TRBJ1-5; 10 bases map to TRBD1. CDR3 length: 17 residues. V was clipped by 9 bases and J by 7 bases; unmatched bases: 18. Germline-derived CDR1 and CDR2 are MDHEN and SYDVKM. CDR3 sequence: CASLSVGTGAARQPQHF. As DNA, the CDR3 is TGTGCCAGTCTGAGCGTTGGGACAGGGGCCGCCCGGCAGCCCCAGCATTTT.

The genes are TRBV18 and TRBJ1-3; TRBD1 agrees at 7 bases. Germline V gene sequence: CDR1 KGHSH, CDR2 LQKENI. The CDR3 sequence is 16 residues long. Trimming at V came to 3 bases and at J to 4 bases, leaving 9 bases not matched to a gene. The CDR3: CASSPNGQDVGNTIYF. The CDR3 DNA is TGTGCCAGCTCACCGAACGGACAGGACGTAGGAAACACCATATATTTT.

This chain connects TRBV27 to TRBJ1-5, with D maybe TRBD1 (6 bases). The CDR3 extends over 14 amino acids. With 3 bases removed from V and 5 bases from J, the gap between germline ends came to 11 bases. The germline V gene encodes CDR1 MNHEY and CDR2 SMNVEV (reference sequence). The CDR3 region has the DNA TGTGCCAGCAGTTTCGGCAGGGGAGATCAGCCCCAGCATTTT. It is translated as CASSFGRGDQPQHF.

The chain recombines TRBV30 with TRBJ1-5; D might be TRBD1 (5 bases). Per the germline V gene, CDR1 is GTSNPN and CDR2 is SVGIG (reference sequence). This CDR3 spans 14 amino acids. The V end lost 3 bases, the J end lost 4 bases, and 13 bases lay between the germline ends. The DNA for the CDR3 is TGTGCCTGGAGCGGGACCGGGGAGAATCAGCCCCAGCATTTT. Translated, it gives CAWSGTGENQPQHF.

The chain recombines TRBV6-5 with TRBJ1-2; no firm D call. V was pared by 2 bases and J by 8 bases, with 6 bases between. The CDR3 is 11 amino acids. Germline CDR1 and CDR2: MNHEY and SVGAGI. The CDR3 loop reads CASSYLGGYTF. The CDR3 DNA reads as TGTGCCAGCAGTTACCTGGGAGGCTACACCTTC.

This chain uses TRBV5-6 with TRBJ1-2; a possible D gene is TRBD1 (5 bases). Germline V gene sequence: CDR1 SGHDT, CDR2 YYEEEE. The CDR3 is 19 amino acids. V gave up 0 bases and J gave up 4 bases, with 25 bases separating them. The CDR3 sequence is CASSLGAGASLLITYGYTF. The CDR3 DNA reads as TGTGCCAGCAGCTTGGGGGCCGGGGCGAGTCTATTGATTACCTATGGCTACACCTTC.

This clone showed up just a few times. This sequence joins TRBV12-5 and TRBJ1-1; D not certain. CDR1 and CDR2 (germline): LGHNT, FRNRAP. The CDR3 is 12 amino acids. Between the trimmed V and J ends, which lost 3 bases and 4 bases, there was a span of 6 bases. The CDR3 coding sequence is TGTGCTAGTGGTTTAGGGAGCACTGAAGCTTTCTTT. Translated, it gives CASGLGSTEAFF.

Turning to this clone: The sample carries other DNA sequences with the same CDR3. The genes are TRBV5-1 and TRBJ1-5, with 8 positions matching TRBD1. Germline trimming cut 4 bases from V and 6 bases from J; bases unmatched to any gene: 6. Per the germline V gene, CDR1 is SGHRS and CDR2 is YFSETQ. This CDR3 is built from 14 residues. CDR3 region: CASSPDRVGQPQHF. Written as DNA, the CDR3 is TGCGCCAGCAGCCCGGACAGGGTGGGTCAGCCCCAGCATTTT. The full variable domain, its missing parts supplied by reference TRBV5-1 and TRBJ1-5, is KAGVTQTPRYLIKTRGQQVTLSCSPISGHRSVSWYQQTPGQGLQFLFEYFSETQRNKGNFPGRFSGRQFSNSRSEMNVSTLELGDSALYLCASSPDRVGQPQHFGDGTRLSIL.

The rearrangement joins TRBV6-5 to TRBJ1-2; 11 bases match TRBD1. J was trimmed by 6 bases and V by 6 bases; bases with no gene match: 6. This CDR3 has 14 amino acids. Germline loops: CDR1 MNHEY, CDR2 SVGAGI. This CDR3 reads CASRKDRGLNGYTF. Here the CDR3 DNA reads TGTGCCAGCAGAAAGGACAGGGGGCTGAATGGCTACACCTTC.

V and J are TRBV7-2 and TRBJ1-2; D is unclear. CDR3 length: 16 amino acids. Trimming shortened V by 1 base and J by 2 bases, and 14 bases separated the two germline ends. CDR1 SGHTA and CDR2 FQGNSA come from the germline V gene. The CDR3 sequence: CASSLEVGVVNYGYTF. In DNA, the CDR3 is TGTGCCAGCAGCTTAGAAGTTGGGGTGGTGAACTATGGCTACACCTTC.

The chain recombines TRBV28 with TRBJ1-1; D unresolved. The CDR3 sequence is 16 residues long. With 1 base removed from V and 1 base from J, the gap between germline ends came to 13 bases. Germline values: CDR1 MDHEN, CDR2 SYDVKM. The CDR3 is CASSLFSAAGNTEAFF. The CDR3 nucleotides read TGTGCCAGCAGTTTATTTTCGGCGGCGGGGAACACTGAAGCTTTCTTT.

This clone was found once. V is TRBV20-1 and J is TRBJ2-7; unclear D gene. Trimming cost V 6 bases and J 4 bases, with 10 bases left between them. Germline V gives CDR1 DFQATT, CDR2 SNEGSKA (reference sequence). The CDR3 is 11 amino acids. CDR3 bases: TGCAGTGCAGACCCCGGGTACGAGCAGTACTTC. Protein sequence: CSADPGYEQYF.

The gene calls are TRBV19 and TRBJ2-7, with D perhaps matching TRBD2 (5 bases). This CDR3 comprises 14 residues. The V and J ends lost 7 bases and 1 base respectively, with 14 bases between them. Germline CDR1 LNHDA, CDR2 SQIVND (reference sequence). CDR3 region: CASTTDGESYEQYF. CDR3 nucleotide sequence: TGTGCCAGTACCACGGACGGGGAATCCTACGAGCAGTACTTC.

The CDR3, as DNA: TGTGCCATAAAGGGGGAAGTGGAGACCCAGTACTTC. It is translated as CAIKGEVETQYF. The rearrangement uses TRBV10-3 and TRBJ2-5; maybe TRBD1 (6 bases). Germline values: CDR1 ENHRY, CDR2 SYGVKD. This CDR3 comprises 12 residues. Trimming cost V 9 bases and J 5 bases, with 13 bases left between them.

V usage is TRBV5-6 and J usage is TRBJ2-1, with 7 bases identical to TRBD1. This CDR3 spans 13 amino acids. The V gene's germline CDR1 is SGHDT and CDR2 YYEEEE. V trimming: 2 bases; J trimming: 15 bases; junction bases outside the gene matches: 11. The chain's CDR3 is CASSFGRWGQWFF. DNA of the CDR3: TGTGCCAGCAGCTTTGGTAGATGGGGACAGTGGTTCTTC.

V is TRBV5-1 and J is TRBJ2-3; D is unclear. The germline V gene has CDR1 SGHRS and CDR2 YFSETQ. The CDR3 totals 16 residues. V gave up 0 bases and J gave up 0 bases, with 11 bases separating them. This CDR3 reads CASSLAVRPSTDTQYF. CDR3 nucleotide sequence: TGCGCCAGCAGCTTGGCCGTTAGACCTAGCACAGATACGCAGTATTTT.

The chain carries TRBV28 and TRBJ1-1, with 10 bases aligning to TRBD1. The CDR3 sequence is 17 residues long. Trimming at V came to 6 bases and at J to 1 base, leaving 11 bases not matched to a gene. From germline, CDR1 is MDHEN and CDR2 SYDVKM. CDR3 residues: CASRGRTGGNKNTEAFF. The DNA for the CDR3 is TGTGCCAGCAGGGGCAGGACAGGGGGTAATAAGAACACTGAAGCTTTCTTT. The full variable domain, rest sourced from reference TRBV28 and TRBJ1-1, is DVKVTQSSRYLVKRTGEKVFLECVQDMDHENMFWYRQDPGLGLRLIYFSYDVKMKEKGDIPEGYSVSREKKERFSLILESASTNQTSMYLCASRGRTGGNKNTEAFFGQGTRLTVV.

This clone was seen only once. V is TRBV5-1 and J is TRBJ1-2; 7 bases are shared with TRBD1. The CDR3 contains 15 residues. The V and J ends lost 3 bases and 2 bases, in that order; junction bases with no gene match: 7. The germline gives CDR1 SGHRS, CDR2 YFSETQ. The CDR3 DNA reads TGCGCCAGCAGCTCCGGGACAGTCCAAAACTATGGCTACACCTTC. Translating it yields CASSSGTVQNYGYTF.

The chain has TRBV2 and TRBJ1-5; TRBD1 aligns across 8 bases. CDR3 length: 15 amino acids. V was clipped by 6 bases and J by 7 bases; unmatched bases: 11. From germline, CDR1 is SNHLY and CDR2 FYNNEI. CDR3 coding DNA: TGTGCCAGCAGCCACTCTGTGGACAGGGAACAGCCCCAGCATTTT. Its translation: CASSHSVDREQPQHF.

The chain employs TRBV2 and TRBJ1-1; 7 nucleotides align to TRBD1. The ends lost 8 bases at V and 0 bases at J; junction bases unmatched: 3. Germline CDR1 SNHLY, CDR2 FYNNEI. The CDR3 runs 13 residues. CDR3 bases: TGTGCCAGCGGGACAGATTTGAACACTGAAGCTTTCTTT. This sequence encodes CASGTDLNTEAFF. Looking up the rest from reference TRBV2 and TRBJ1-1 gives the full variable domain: EPEVTQTPSHQVTQMGQEVILRCVPISNHLYFYWYRQILGQKVEFLVSFYNNEISEKSEIFDDQFSVERPDGSNFTLKIRSTKLEDSAMYFCASGTDLNTEAFFGQGTRLTVV.